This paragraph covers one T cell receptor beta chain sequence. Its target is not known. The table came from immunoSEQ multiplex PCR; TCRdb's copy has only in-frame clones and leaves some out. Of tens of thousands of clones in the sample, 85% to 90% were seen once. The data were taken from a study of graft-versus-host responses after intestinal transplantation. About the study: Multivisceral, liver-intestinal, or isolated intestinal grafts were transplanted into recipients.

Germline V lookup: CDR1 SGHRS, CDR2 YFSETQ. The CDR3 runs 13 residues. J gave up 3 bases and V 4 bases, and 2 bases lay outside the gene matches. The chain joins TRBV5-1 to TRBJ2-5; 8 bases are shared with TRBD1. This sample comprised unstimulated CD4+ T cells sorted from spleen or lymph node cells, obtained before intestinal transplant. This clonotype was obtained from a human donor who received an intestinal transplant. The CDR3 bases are TGCGCCAGCAGCCCGACAGGGGAAGAGACCCAGTACTTC. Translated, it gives CASSPTGEETQYF.